A single sample is the source of the 16 T cell receptor beta chains below, sequenced in a study of beta chain features in type 1 diabetes. Sequencing targeted expressed TCRB transcripts, as all isolated RNA had been reverse transcribed. Data came from immunoSEQ multiplex PCR; TCRdb stores just in-frame clones and leaves some out. The sample has roughly 140,000 clones; around 51% are singletons. The sequenced material came from Tregs from blood. All receptors come from a man aged 18 to 30 in good health.

The table lists this clone with a count of one. This chain links TRBV4-1 with TRBJ2-3, with TRBD2 matching over 14 bases. Germline loops: CDR1 MGHRA, CDR2 YSYEKL. The CDR3 has 17 amino acids. V gave up 2 bases and J gave up 6 bases; unmatched junction bases: 7. For the CDR3, the DNA is TGCGCCAGCAGCCAAACAACGGGACTAGCGGGGGCCGATACGCAGTATTTT. It translates to CASSQTTGLAGADTQYF.

This clone came up a few times. This rearrangement joins TRBV7-3 to TRBJ1-1; no definite D call. V lost 8 bases to trimming and J lost 1 base, with 11 bases between them. The CDR3 contains 13 residues. Germline CDR1 reads SGHTA; CDR2 reads FQGTGA. The CDR3, as DNA: TGTGCCAGCCGCAGACAAAGGAACACTGAAGCTTTCTTT. This encodes CASRRQRNTEAFF.

The V and J genes are TRBV10-2 and TRBJ2-7, with 8 nucleotides matching TRBD2. Looked up from germline, CDR1 is WSHSY and CDR2 is SAAADI. There are 16 residues in the CDR3. Trimming at V came to 6 bases and at J to 3 bases, leaving 13 bases not matched to a gene. CDR3 region: CASRPGELAGYYEQYF. CDR3 in DNA: TGCGCCAGCAGGCCAGGGGAGCTAGCGGGCTACTACGAGCAGTACTTC.

The rearrangement uses TRBV10-3 and TRBJ1-2; TRBD1 matches at 10 bases. The V segment lost 4 bases and the J segment 2 bases; nucleotides outside the gene matches: 10. Germline CDR1 reads ENHRY; CDR2 reads SYGVKD. The CDR3 spans 17 residues. The CDR3: CAISGTGQGTANYGYTF. For the CDR3, the DNA is TGTGCCATCAGTGGGACGGGACAGGGGACGGCAAACTATGGCTACACCTTC.

The chain uses TRBV2 and TRBJ2-5, with TRBD1 as a possible D gene (6 bases). The J call is doubtful: the DNA matches TRBJ2-7 better. CDR1 and CDR2 from the germline V gene are SNHLY and FYNNEI. The CDR3 loop spans 14 amino acids. CDR3 residues: CASSRRGPSYEQYF. CDR3 coding DNA: TGTGCCAGCAGCCGCAGGGGACCCTCGTACGAGCAGTACTTC.

This clone was seen only once. The junction departs from germline at one end; a sequencing error may be responsible. The chain employs TRBV5-1 and TRBJ2-5; D might be TRBD1 (5 bases). CDR3 size: 16 residues. Germline V gene sequence: CDR1 SGHRS, CDR2 YFSETQ. The CDR3 protein is CASGLDIQGLQETQYF. The CDR3, as DNA: TGCGCCAGCGGCTTAGACATTCAGGGCCTCCAAGAGACCCAGTACTTC.

V usage is TRBV28 and J usage is TRBJ2-5; D not certain. Trimming took off 6 bases at V and 2 bases at J, with 4 bases between the two ends. The V gene's germline CDR1 is MDHEN and CDR2 SYDVKM. The CDR3 extends over 11 amino acids. Here the CDR3 DNA reads TGTGCCAGCAGATCGCAAGAGACCCAGTACTTC. Translated: CASRSQETQYF.

The chain carries TRBV28 and TRBJ2-7, with D possibly matching TRBD1 (6 bases). The CDR3 loop spans 12 amino acids. Germline V CDR1 and CDR2: MDHEN, SYDVKM. The V and J ends lost 6 bases and 3 bases respectively, with 9 bases between them. CDR3 in amino acids: CASREQGYEQYF. DNA of the CDR3: TGTGCCAGCAGAGAACAGGGCTACGAGCAGTACTTC. Full variable domain (remainder filled in from reference TRBV28 and TRBJ2-7): DVKVTQSSRYLVKRTGEKVFLECVQDMDHENMFWYRQDPGLGLRLIYFSYDVKMKEKGDIPEGYSVSREKKERFSLILESASTNQTSMYLCASREQGYEQYFGPGTRLTVT.

The V call is TRBV11-2, the J call TRBJ1-1, with TRBD1 identical over 8 bases. The CDR3 totals 15 residues. Per the germline V gene, CDR1 is SGHAT and CDR2 is FQNNGV. V trimming: 5 bases; J trimming: 3 bases; junction bases outside the gene matches: 8. The chain's CDR3 is CASSTRTGYHTEAFF. CDR3 DNA: TGTGCCAGCAGCACGCGGACAGGGTACCACACTGAAGCTTTCTTT.

This chain links TRBV19 with TRBJ1-4; 7 nucleotides line up with TRBD1. The length of the CDR3 is 14 residues. V lost 6 bases, J lost 4 bases, and 5 bases stayed unmatched. CDR1 and CDR2 (germline): LNHDA, SQIVND (reference sequence). DNA for the CDR3: TGTGCCAGTAGGGGGACAGCCCGTAATGAAAAACTGTTTTTT. Translation gives CASRGTARNEKLFF.

The chain is built from TRBV7-2 and TRBJ2-7, with 14 bases identical to TRBD2. The CDR3 has 16 residues. The germline gives CDR1 SGHTA, CDR2 FQGNSA. V dropped 6 bases and J dropped 3; count of bases not matched to a gene: 7. The CDR3 is CASRGTSGRTLYEQYF. For the CDR3, the DNA is TGTGCCAGCAGGGGGACTAGCGGGAGAACCCTCTACGAGCAGTACTTC.

CDR3 nucleotides: TGTGCCAGCAGCTCGAGACAGGGGGCTTGGTACGAGCAGTACTTC. Its protein is CASSSRQGAWYEQYF. The gene calls are TRBV7-2 and TRBJ2-7; TRBD1 agrees at 10 bases. Trimming took 4 bases from V and 4 from J; bases not matched to a gene: 7. This CDR3 comprises 15 residues. Per germline, CDR1 SGHTA and CDR2 FQGNSA.

This sequence joins TRBV10-3 and TRBJ2-1; 7 bases map to TRBD2. The CDR3 is made up of 13 amino acids. V was clipped by 2 bases and J by 15 bases; unmatched bases: 10. The germline gives CDR1 ENHRY, CDR2 SYGVKD. The CDR3 reads CAISEASGAHRFF. CDR3 bases: TGTGCCATCAGTGAGGCTAGCGGAGCCCATCGGTTCTTC.

A few counts support this clone. The chain uses TRBV29-1 and TRBJ2-5; TRBD1 matches 7 bases. V trimming: 5 bases; J trimming: 3 bases; junction bases outside the gene matches: 3. The CDR3 loop spans 12 amino acids. Germline CDR1 and CDR2: SQVTM and ANQGSEA. CDR3 in amino acids: CSVTGTEETQYF. CDR3 DNA: TGCAGCGTTACCGGGACAGAAGAGACCCAGTACTTC. Drawing the rest from reference TRBV29-1 and TRBJ2-5, the complete variable domain is SAVISQKPSRDICQRGTSLTIQCQVDSQVTMMFWYRQQPGQSLTLIATANQGSEATYESGFVIDKFPISRPNLTFSTLTVSNMSPEDSSIYLCSVTGTEETQYFGPGTRLLVL.

The chain combines TRBV5-1 with TRBJ2-2; tentatively, D is TRBD2 (5 bases). V lost 3 bases and J 1 base, leaving 10 bases between the germline ends. Germline-derived CDR1 and CDR2 are SGHRS and YFSETQ. The CDR3 covers 15 residues. The DNA for the CDR3 is TGCGCCAGCAGCTCCGTAGCGATGAACACCGGGGAGCTGTTTTTT. Amino acid sequence: CASSSVAMNTGELFF.

This clone was seen a few times. One end of the junction is discordant with germline, which a read error may explain. This chain connects TRBV19 to TRBJ2-2, with D possibly being TRBD2 (5 bases). CDR3 length equals 12 residues. Per the germline V gene, CDR1 is LNHDA and CDR2 is SQIVND (reference sequence). This chain's CDR3 is CASSVLTGELSF. CDR3 sequence (DNA): TGTGCCAGTAGTGTTCTCACCGGGGAGCTGTCTTTT. The complete variable domain, with remaining parts taken from reference TRBV19 and TRBJ2-2, reads DGGITQSPKYLFRKEGQNVTLSCEQNLNHDAMYWYRQDPGQGLRLIYYSQIVNDFQKGDIAEGYSVSREKKESFPLTVTSAQKNPTAFYLCASSVLTGELSFGEGSRLTVL.